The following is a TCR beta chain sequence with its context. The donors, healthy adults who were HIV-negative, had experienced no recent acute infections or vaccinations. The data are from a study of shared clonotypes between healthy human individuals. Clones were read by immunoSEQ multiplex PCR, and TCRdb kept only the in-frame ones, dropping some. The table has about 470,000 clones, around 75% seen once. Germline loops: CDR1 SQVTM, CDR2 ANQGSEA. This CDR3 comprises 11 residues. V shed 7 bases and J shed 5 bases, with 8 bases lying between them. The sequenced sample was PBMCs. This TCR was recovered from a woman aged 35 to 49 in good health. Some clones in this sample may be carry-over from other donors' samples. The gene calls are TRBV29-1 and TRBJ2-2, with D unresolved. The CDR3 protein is CSATVTGELFF. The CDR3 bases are TGCAGCGCCACCGTAACCGGGGAGCTGTTTTTT.